The present T cell receptor beta chain was sequenced within a study of cytomegalovirus exposure and HLA in healthy donors. In the case of this clone: Antigen unknown.

With 60 Vbeta and 13 Jbeta primers, the PCR was carried out. Method: immunoSEQ multiplex PCR; TCRdb's copy keeps in-frame clones and lacks some. This table has around 120,000 clones, roughly 72% appearing once. The V and J ends lost 6 bases and 8 bases, in that order; junction bases with no gene match: 12. This CDR3 spans 15 amino acids. Germline CDR1 and CDR2: MDHEN and SYDVKM. Study conclusions and caveats: An analysis done earlier found most TCR beta V segments productive about 90% or about 30% of the time. The authors enumerated over 150 TCR beta chains as linked to cytomegalovirus. Association with HLA alleles at 0.05 false discovery rate was found for 16,951 TCR beta sequences in a later analysis. TCR beta V- and J-gene trimming, according to a later analysis, was linked to a missense DCLRE1C variant.

This clonotype was obtained from a woman between 50 and 59 years old in good health and CMV-seronegative. The J gene is TRBJ1-5, the V gene TRBV28, with 8 bases that match TRBD1. Sequenced input: PBMCs. The CDR3, as DNA: TGTGCCAGCAGCCCCCGGACAGGGACGTTGGAGCCCCAGCATTTT. As protein: CASSPRTGTLEPQHF.